This T cell receptor (beta chain) was recorded in a study of technical replicates of blood from a few donors. Data came from immunoSEQ multiplex PCR; TCRdb stores just in-frame clones and leaves some out. The sample carries 50,000 to 75,000 clones, just under 95% recorded once. The junction had 6 bases not matched to a gene; V was cut back by 4 bases and J by 0 bases. This CDR3 comprises 17 residues. Germline CDR1 reads MDHEN; CDR2 reads SYDVKM. The chain carries TRBV28 and TRBJ1-6; 7 bases agree with TRBD1. This clonotype originated in a human donor in good health. Some clones in this sample may be carry-over from other donors' samples. Sequences were obtained from PBMCs. CDR3 bases: TGTGCCAGCAGTTCCGGGACAGCGAGCTCCTATAATTCACCCCTCCACTTT. Translated, it gives CASSSGTASSYNSPLHF.